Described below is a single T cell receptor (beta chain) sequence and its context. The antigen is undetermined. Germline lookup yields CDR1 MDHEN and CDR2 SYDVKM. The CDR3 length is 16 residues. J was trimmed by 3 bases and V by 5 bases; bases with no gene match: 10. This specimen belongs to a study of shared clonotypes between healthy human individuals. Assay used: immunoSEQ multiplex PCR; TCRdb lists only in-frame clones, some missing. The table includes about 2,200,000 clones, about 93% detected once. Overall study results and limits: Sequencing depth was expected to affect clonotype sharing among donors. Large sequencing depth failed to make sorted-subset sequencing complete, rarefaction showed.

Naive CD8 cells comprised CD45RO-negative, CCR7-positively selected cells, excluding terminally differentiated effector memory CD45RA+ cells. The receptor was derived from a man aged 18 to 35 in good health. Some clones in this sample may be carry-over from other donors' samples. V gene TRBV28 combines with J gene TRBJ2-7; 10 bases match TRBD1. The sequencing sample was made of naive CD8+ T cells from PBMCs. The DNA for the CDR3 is TGTGCCAGCAGTCCCAGACCGGGACAGGGGTTCTACGAGCAGTACTTC. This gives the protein CASSPRPGQGFYEQYF.